This is a list of T cell receptor beta chains from one sample in a study of a mutant IDH1 vaccine in newly diagnosed glioma. TCRdb's table, derived via immunoSEQ multiplex PCR, lists solely in-frame clones and lacks some. The sample records about 51,000 clones, roughly 78% being singletons. These receptors' antigens are unknown. Material: PBMCs, obtained from a glioma patient whose treatment included an IDH1 peptide vaccine. These TCRs come from a man between 45 and 60 years old with glioma. Both conserved end residues are part of each CDR3. Fields, in order: CDR3 protein, CDR3 DNA, V gene, D gene, J gene, clone size. D genes are given only for firm matches. Only some rows state a clone size, as once, few, many or a class for expanded clones.

cdr3_aa: CTSRPTGGNQPQHF
cdr3_nt: TGCACCAGCAGACCCACAGGGGGCAATCAGCCCCAGCATTTT
v_call: TRBV1
d_call: .
j_call: TRBJ1-5
clone_size: .

cdr3_aa: CASSPPPGGAWGYTF
cdr3_nt: TGTGCCAGCAGCCCCCCCCCAGGGGGCGCGTGGGGCTACACCTTC
v_call: TRBV9
d_call: TRBD1
j_call: TRBJ1-2
clone_size: .

cdr3_aa: CASILGGGASDTQYF
cdr3_nt: .
v_call: TRBV6-1
d_call: .
j_call: TRBJ2-3
clone_size: once

cdr3_aa: CATSETRSHQEPQHF
cdr3_nt: TGTGCCACCAGCGAGACGCGCAGCCATCAAGAGCCCCAGCATTTT
v_call: TRBV15
d_call: .
j_call: TRBJ1-5
clone_size: .

cdr3_aa: CASSPRSGTQYF
cdr3_nt: TGTGCCAGCAGTCCTAGGAGCGGTACGCAGTATTTT
v_call: TRBV6-5
d_call: .
j_call: TRBJ2-3
clone_size: .

cdr3_aa: CASSPLGEINYGYTF
cdr3_nt: TGTGCCAGCAGTCCCTTAGGGGAAATAAACTATGGCTACACCTTC
v_call: TRBV27
d_call: .
j_call: TRBJ1-2
clone_size: medium-sized

cdr3_aa: CASSLQGRNTEAFF
cdr3_nt: TGTGCCAGCAGCTTACAGGGGAGGAACACTGAAGCTTTCTTT
v_call: TRBV7-9
d_call: .
j_call: TRBJ1-1
clone_size: .

cdr3_aa: CASSLSVTSGGADTQYF
cdr3_nt: TGTGCCAGCAGCTTAAGTGTGACTAGCGGGGGAGCAGATACGCAGTATTTT
v_call: TRBV7-8
d_call: TRBD2
j_call: TRBJ2-3
clone_size: .

cdr3_aa: CASSLDRGDEQFF
cdr3_nt: TGTGCCAGCAGCCTCGATCGAGGGGATGAGCAGTTCTTC
v_call: TRBV7-2
d_call: .
j_call: TRBJ2-1
clone_size: .

cdr3_aa: CASSLAGWGNEQFF
cdr3_nt: TGTGCCAGCAGCTTAGCGGGGTGGGGCAATGAGCAGTTCTTC
v_call: TRBV7-2
d_call: .
j_call: TRBJ2-1
clone_size: once

cdr3_aa: CASSFPSSGALRDTQYF
cdr3_nt: TGCGCCAGCAGCTTCCCCTCTAGCGGGGCATTACGGGATACGCAGTATTTT
v_call: TRBV5-1
d_call: TRBD2
j_call: TRBJ2-3
clone_size: .

cdr3_aa: CASSDRYYTEAFF
cdr3_nt: TGTGCCAGCAGTGACAGATATTACACTGAAGCTTTCTTT
v_call: TRBV6-1
d_call: .
j_call: TRBJ1-1
clone_size: few

cdr3_aa: CASSAWTGTRDNQPQHF
cdr3_nt: TGTGCCAGCAGTGCCTGGACAGGGACACGGGACAATCAGCCCCAGCATTTT
v_call: TRBV6-1
d_call: TRBD1
j_call: TRBJ1-5
clone_size: .

cdr3_aa: CASSPPGTKLYGYTF
cdr3_nt: TGTGCCAGCTCACCACCGGGGACGAAACTCTATGGCTACACCTTC
v_call: TRBV18
d_call: .
j_call: TRBJ1-2
clone_size: .

cdr3_aa: CASSLGRTYEQYF
cdr3_nt: TGTGCCAGCAGCTTGGGGCGGACCTACGAGCAGTACTTC
v_call: TRBV7-2
d_call: .
j_call: TRBJ2-7
clone_size: .

cdr3_aa: CASSSQGASQPQHF
cdr3_nt: TGTGCCAGCAGCTCACAGGGGGCAAGTCAGCCCCAGCATTTT
v_call: TRBV7-9
d_call: TRBD1
j_call: TRBJ1-5
clone_size: .

cdr3_aa: CASSLIRNTIYF
cdr3_nt: TGTGCCAGCAGCTTAATCCGAAACACCATATATTTT
v_call: TRBV7-2
d_call: .
j_call: TRBJ1-3
clone_size: few

cdr3_aa: CASRGPNRGGETQYF
cdr3_nt: TGTGCCAGCCGAGGTCCCAACAGGGGGGGAGAGACCCAGTACTTC
v_call: TRBV19
d_call: .
j_call: TRBJ2-5
clone_size: .

cdr3_aa: CAWSVGLGNSGNTIYF
cdr3_nt: TGTGCCTGGAGTGTCGGACTGGGGAACTCTGGAAACACCATATATTTT
v_call: TRBV30
d_call: .
j_call: TRBJ1-3
clone_size: .

cdr3_aa: CAWGPEETQYF
cdr3_nt: TGTGCCTGGGGCCCCGAGGAGACCCAGTACTTC
v_call: TRBV30
d_call: .
j_call: TRBJ2-5
clone_size: .

cdr3_aa: CASSQGAGTDNNGYTF
cdr3_nt: TGTGCCAGCAGCCAAGGCGCCGGGACTGACAACAATGGCTACACCTTC
v_call: TRBV4-2
d_call: .
j_call: TRBJ1-2
clone_size: .

cdr3_aa: CASSQDAQGKDEQFF
cdr3_nt: TGCGCCAGCAGCCAAGATGCCCAGGGGAAGGATGAGCAGTTCTTC
v_call: TRBV4-3
d_call: .
j_call: TRBJ2-1
clone_size: few